Listed here is a single T cell receptor beta chain. This specimen comes from a study of CD8 T cells in Susac syndrome. The sequenced target, TCR beta, came from blood CD8+ and CD4+ T cells. The multiple sclerosis controls consisted of treatment-naive patients with relapsing-remitting disease, either stable or active. While CD8+ and CD4+ T cells were isolated negatively, TEMRA cells were enriched by FACS. RNA amounts of about 0.5 to 1 ug underwent reverse transcription with random hexamers. Amplification of TCR beta CDR3 used immunoSEQ multiplex PCR across 54 Vbeta and 13 Jbeta. TCRdb re-called the immunoSEQ multiplex PCR reads with MiXCR, one entry per CDR3 protein. Counted here are about 210,000 distinct CDR3 sequences, 95% occurring once; the ten biggest clones make up about 0.088%. The CDR3 sequence is 11 residues long. In germline, CDR1 is SGHVS, CDR2 FQNEAQ. The V and J ends lost 5 bases and 6 bases respectively, with 7 bases between them.

The receptor's source is a human donor with multiple sclerosis. Sequenced input: CD4+ T cells from PBMCs. V gene TRBV7-8 combines with J gene TRBJ1-2, with D maybe TRBD1 (5 bases). The CDR3 loop is CASSGGDGYTF. CDR3 bases: TGTGCCAGCAGCGGGGGGGATGGCTACACCTTC. Looking up the rest from reference TRBV7-8 and TRBJ1-2 gives the full variable domain: GAGVSQSPRYKVAKRGQDVALRCDPISGHVSLFWYQQALGQGPEFLTYFQNEAQLDKSGLPSDRFFAERPEGSVSTLKIQRTQQEDSAVYLCASSGGDGYTFGSGTRLTVV.